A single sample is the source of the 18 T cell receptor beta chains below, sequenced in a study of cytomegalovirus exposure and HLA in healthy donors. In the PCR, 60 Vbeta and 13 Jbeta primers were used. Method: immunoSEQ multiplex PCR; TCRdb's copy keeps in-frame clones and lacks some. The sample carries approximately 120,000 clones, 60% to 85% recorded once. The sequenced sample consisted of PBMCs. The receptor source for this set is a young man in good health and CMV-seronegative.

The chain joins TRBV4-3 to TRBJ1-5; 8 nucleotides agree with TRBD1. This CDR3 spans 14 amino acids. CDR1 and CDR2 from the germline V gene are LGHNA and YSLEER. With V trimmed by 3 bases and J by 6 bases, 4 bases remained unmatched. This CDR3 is CASSQTDRGQPQHF. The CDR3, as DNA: TGCGCCAGCAGCCAGACCGACAGGGGTCAGCCCCAGCATTTT.

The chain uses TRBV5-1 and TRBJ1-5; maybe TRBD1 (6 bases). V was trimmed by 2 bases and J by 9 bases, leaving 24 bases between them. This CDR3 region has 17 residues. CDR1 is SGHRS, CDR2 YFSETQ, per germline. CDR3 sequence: CASSFLYATGHNLPQHF. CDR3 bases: TGCGCCAGCAGCTTCCTATACGCAACGGGACATAACTTGCCCCAGCATTTT.

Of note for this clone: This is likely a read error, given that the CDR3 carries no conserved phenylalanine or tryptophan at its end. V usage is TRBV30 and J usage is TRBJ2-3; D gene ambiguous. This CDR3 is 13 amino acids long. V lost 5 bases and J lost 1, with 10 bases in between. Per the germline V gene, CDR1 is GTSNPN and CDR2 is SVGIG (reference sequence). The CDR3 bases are TGTGCCTGGCGCCATAGGGGCACAGATACGCAGTATGTT. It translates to CAWRHRGTDTQYV.

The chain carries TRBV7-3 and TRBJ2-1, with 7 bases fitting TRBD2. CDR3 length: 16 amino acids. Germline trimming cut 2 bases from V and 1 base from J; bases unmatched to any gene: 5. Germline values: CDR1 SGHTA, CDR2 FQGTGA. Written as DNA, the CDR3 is TGTGCCAGCAGCTTATCTGGGGAGGGGTCCTACAATGAGCAGTTCTTC. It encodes CASSLSGEGSYNEQFF.

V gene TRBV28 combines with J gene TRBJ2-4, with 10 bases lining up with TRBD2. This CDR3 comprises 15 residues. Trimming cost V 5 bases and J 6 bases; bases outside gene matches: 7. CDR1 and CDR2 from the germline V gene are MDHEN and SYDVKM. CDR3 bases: TGTGCCAGCAGTCGTGCCAGACTAGCGGGAAACATTCAGTACTTC. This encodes CASSRARLAGNIQYF.

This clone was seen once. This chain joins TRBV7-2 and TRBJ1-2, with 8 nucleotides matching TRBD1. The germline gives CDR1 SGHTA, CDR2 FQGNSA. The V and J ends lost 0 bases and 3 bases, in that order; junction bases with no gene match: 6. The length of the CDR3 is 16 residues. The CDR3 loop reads CASSLAATGGYYGYTF. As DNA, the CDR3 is TGTGCCAGCAGCTTAGCGGCCACAGGGGGGTACTATGGCTACACCTTC. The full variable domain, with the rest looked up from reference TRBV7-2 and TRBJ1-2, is GAGVSQSPSNKVTEKGKDVELRCDPISGHTALYWYRQSLGQGLEFLIYFQGNSAPDKSGLPSDRFSAERTGGSVSTLTIQRTQQEDSAVYLCASSLAATGGYYGYTFGSGTRLTVV.

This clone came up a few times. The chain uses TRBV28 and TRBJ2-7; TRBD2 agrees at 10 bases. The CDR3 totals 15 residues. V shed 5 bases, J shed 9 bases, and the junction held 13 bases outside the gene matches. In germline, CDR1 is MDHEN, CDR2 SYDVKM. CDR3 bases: TGTGCCAGCAGTCACGTGACTAGCGGGCACAATAGGCAGTACTTC. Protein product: CASSHVTSGHNRQYF. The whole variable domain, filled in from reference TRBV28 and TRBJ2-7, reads DVKVTQSSRYLVKRTGEKVFLECVQDMDHENMFWYRQDPGLGLRLIYFSYDVKMKEKGDIPEGYSVSREKKERFSLILESASTNQTSMYLCASSHVTSGHNRQYFGPGTRLTVT.

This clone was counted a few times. For the CDR3, the DNA is TGCGCCAGCAGCCAAGGGACAGAAACTAACTATGGCTACACCTTC. The encoded protein is CASSQGTETNYGYTF. This chain uses TRBV4-1 with TRBJ1-2; the D gene is possibly TRBD1 (6 bases). Germline V CDR1 and CDR2: MGHRA, YSYEKL. The length of the CDR3 is 15 residues. Trimming removed 1 base at V and 0 bases at J, with 9 bases between.

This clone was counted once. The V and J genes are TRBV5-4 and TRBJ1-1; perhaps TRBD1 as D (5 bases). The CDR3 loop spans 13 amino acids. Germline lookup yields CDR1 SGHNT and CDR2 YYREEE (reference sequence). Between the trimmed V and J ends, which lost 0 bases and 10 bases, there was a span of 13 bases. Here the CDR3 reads CASSLVGRQGAFF. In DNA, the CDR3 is TGTGCCAGCAGCTTGGTAGGGCGCCAGGGAGCTTTCTTT.

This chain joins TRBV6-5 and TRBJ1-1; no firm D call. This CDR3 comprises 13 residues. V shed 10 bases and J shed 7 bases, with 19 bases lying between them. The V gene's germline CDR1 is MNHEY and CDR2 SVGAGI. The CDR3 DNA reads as TGTGCCACCCGACTGTTAGGGCGGGATGAAGCTTTCTTT. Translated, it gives CATRLLGRDEAFF.

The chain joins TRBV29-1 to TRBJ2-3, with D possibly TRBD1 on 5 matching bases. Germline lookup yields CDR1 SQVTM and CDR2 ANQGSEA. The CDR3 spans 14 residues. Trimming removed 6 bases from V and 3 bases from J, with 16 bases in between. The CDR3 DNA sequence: TGCAGCGTGGACCAGGGATTGGGGACAGATACGCAGTATTTT. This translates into CSVDQGLGTDTQYF.

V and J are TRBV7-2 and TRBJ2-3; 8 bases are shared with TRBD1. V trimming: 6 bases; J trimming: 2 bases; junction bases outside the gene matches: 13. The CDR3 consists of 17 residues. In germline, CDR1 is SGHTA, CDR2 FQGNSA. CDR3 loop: CASSYPRTGPTTDTQYF. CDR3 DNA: TGTGCCAGCAGTTATCCCCGGACAGGGCCCACCACAGATACGCAGTATTTT.

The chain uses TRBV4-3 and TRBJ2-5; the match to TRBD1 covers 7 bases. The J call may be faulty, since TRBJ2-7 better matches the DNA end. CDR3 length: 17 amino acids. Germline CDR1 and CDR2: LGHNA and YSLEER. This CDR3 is CASSQETHRDSSYEQYF. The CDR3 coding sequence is TGCGCCAGCAGCCAAGAAACCCACCGGGACAGCTCCTACGAGCAGTACTTC.

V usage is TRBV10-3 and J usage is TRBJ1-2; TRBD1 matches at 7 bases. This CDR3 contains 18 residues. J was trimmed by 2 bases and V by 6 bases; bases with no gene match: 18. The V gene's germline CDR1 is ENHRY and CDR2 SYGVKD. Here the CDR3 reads CAISALGTAQDGNYGYTF. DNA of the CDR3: TGTGCCATCAGCGCCCTCGGGACAGCTCAAGACGGGAACTATGGCTACACCTTC.

CDR3 amino acids: CASSLGLAGDEQYF. DNA of the CDR3: TGTGCCAGCAGCTTGGGACTAGCGGGGGACGAGCAGTACTTC. V and J are TRBV5-4 and TRBJ2-7, with 12 bases aligning to TRBD2. The germline V gene has CDR1 SGHNT and CDR2 YYREEE (reference sequence). J was trimmed by 5 bases and V by 0 bases; bases with no gene match: 0. This CDR3 has 14 amino acids.

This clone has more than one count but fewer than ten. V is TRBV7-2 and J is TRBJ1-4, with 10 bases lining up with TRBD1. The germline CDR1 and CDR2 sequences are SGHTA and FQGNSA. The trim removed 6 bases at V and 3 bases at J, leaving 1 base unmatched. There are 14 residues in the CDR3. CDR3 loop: CASRGTGANEKLFF. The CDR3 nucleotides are TGTGCCAGCAGAGGGACAGGGGCTAATGAAAAACTGTTTTTT.

The CDR3 sequence: CASSQDRGTGETEAFF. The DNA of the CDR3 is TGCGCCAGCAGCCAAGATCGGGGGACAGGGGAGACTGAAGCTTTCTTT. The gene calls are TRBV4-3 and TRBJ1-1; 10 nucleotides line up with TRBD1. The ends lost 0 bases at V and 5 bases at J; junction bases unmatched: 6. CDR1 LGHNA and CDR2 YSLEER come from the germline V gene. This CDR3 has 16 residues.

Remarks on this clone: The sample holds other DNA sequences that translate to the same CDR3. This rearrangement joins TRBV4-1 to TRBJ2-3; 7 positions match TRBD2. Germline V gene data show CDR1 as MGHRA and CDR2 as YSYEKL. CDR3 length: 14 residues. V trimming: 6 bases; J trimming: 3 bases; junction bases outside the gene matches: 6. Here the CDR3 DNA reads TGCGCCAGCAGACTGGCGGGAGATACAGATACGCAGTATTTT. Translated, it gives CASRLAGDTDTQYF.